Sequencing of this T cell receptor beta chain was carried out in a study of T cell clonality in common variable immunodeficiency. Whole-study results and caveats: T cell subpopulation sequencing would be needed to explain CVID clonality.

The protocol was immunoSEQ multiplex PCR, while the TCRdb copy is restricted to in-frame clones and leaves out a portion. The sample shows around 34,000 clones, none of them appearing just once. The CDR3 sequence is 16 residues long. Germline CDR1 reads KGHSH; CDR2 reads LQKENI. With 2 bases clipped from V and 5 bases from J, the junction kept 8 bases outside the gene matches. This clone showed up many times. Its antigen is not known. The read is 3 residues too short to cover the CDR3 end, so that end is filled in from the germline J gene. The sequencing input was peripheral blood mononuclear cells. The V gene is TRBV18, the J gene TRBJ2-5; 10 positions match TRBD1. This TCR was sampled from a person aged 18 to 70 in good health. The CDR3 DNA, read in part, is TGTGCCAGCTCACCAAGACAGGGGGCAATACCGGAGACC. Amino acids: CASSPRQGAIPET. The full CDR3 protein is CASSPRQGAIPETQYF.